This record concerns one TCR beta chain sequence. V dropped 3 bases and J dropped 3 bases, with 12 bases sitting between them. This CDR3 has 14 amino acids. Germline CDR1 LNHDA, CDR2 SQIVND (reference sequence). This sample is part of a study of blood T cell repertoires in COVID-19. About the study: Specimens from acute and convalescent COVID-19 originated in the United States, Italy and Spain.

Clones were read by immunoSEQ multiplex PCR, and TCRdb kept only the in-frame ones, dropping some. Among 350,000 to 500,000 clones listed, roughly 88% were seen once. The source is a woman between 18 and 29 years old who had been exposed to COVID-19. This chain connects TRBV19 to TRBJ2-7; D might be TRBD2 (5 bases). Sequenced sample: PBMCs or T cells enriched from blood (not recorded which). The CDR3 region has the DNA TGTGCCAGTAGTATCACGTCTAGCCACTACGAGCAGTACTTC. This sequence encodes CASSITSSHYEQYF.